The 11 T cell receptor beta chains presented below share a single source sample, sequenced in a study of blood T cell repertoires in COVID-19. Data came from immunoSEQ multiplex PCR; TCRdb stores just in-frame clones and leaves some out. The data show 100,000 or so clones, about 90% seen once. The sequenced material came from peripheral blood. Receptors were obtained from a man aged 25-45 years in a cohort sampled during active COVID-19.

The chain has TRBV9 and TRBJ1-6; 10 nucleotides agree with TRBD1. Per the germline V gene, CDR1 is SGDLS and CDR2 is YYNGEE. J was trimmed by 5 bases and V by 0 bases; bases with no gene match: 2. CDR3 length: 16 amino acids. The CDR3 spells CASSVGQGANNSPLHF. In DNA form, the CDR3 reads TGTGCCAGCAGCGTAGGACAGGGGGCGAATAATTCACCCCTCCACTTT. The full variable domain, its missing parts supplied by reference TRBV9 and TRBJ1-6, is DSGVTQTPKHLITATGQRVTLRCSPRSGDLSVYWYQQSLDQGLQFLIQYYNGEERAKGNILERFSAQQFPDLHSELNLSSLELGDSALYFCASSVGQGANNSPLHFGNGTRLTVT.

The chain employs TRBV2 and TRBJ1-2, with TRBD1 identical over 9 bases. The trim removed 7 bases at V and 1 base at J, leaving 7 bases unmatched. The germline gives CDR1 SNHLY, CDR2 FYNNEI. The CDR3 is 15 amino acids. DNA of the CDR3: TGTGCCAGCAAGCCCGGACAGGGGATTAACTATGGCTACACCTTC. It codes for CASKPGQGINYGYTF.

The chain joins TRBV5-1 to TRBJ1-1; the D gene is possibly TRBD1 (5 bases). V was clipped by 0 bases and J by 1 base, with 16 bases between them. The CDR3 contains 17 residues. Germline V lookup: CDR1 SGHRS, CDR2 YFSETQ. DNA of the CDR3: TGCGCCAGCAGCTTGGATTTTGGGGGAGGGGAGAACACTGAAGCTTTCTTT. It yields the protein CASSLDFGGGENTEAFF.

DNA for the CDR3: TGTGCCAGCAGGTCTGTACTCTGGGGAGTAAGCTCCTACAATGAGCAGTTCTTC. Translation: CASRSVLWGVSSYNEQFF. This sequence joins TRBV2 and TRBJ2-1; maybe TRBD2 (5 bases). V was cut by 6 bases and J by 0 bases, with 21 bases left in between. The CDR3 consists of 18 residues. Germline CDR1 SNHLY, CDR2 FYNNEI.

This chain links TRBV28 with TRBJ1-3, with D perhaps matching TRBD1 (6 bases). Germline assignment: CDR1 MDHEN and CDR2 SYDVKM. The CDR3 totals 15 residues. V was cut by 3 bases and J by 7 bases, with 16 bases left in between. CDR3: CASSLVGAQVNTIYF. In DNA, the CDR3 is TGTGCCAGCAGTTTGGTGGGGGCGCAGGTTAACACCATATATTTT.

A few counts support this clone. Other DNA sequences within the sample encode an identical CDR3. The CDR3 region is CASSLRSSGANVLTF. CDR3 DNA sequence: TGTGCCAGCAGCTTACGTTCCTCTGGGGCCAACGTCCTGACTTTC. The chain combines TRBV7-2 with TRBJ2-6, with D unresolved. CDR1 is SGHTA, CDR2 FQGNSA, per germline. V was cut by 2 bases and J by 0 bases, with 5 bases left in between. The CDR3 contains 15 residues.

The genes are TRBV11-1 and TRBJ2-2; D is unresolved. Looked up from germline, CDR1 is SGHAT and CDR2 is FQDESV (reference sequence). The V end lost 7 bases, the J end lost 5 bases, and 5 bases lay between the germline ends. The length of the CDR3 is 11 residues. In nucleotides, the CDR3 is TGTGCCAGCATGTCTACCGGGGAGCTGTTTTTT. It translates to CASMSTGELFF.

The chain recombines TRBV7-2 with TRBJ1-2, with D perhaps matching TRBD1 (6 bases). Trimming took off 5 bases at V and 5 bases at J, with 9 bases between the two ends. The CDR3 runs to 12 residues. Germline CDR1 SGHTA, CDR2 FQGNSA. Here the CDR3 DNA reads TGTGCCAGCAGCACGACAGGATATGGCTACACCTTC. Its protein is CASSTTGYGYTF.

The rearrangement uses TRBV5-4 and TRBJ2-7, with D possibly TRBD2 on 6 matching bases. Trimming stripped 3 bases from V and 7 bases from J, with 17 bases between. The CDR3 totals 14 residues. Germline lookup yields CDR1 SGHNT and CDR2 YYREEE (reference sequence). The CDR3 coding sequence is TGTGCCAGCAGCTCGCCAGGCGGGGTTAGGGAGCAGTACTTC. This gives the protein CASSSPGGVREQYF.

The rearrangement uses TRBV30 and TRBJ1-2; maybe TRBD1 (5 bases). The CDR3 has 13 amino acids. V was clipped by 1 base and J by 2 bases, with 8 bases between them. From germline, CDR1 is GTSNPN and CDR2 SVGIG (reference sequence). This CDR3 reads CAWSEGSNYGYTF. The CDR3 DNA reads TGTGCCTGGAGTGAGGGGTCCAACTATGGCTACACCTTC.

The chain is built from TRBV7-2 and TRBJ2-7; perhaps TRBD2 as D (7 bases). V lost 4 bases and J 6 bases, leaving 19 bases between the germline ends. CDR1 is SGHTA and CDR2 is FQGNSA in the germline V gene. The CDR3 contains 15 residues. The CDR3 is CASSSGGGGRVEQYF. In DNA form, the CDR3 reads TGTGCCAGCAGCTCCGGAGGGGGGGGGCGTGTCGAGCAGTACTTC.